Following are 32 T cell receptor beta chains from one sample sequenced in a study of molecular identifiers for immune sequencing clone quantification. Using its own MiXCR run on the PCR reads, TCRdb lists one record per CDR3 protein. This repertoire shows about 510,000 distinct CDR3 sequences, around 23% found once; its top ten account for around 0.76%. Sequenced sample: naive CD8+ T cells from blood, with Jurkat cell RNA spiked in. Subset: FACS-sorted CD8+CD4-CCR7+CD45RA+ naive T cells. These receptors were taken from a human donor in good health. Some libraries in this study had Jurkat cell RNA spiked in.

The rearrangement joins TRBV27 to TRBJ2-7; D possibly matches TRBD1 or TRBD2 (5 bases each). The CDR3 totals 15 residues. V was cut by 6 bases and J by 2 bases, with 17 bases left in between. CDR1 is MNHEY, CDR2 SMNVEV, per germline (reference sequence). This CDR3 reads CASRGDEKVPYEQYF. CDR3 coding DNA: TGTGCCAGCAGGGGGGATGAAAAGGTTCCCTACGAGCAGTACTTC.

V is TRBV5-4 and J is TRBJ2-7, with D unclear. Germline-derived CDR1 and CDR2 are SGHNT and YYREEE (reference sequence). The CDR3 is made up of 12 amino acids. With 1 base removed from V and 6 bases from J, the gap between germline ends came to 8 bases. The CDR3: CASSLWCLEQYF. The CDR3 nucleotides read TGTGCCAGCAGCTTGTGGTGCCTCGAGCAGTACTTC.

V is TRBV11-2 and J is TRBJ2-2, with 9 bases lining up with TRBD1. This CDR3 is 19 amino acids long. Losses at the gene ends were 4 bases for V and 4 bases for J; bases not matched to a gene: 16. Germline loops: CDR1 SGHAT, CDR2 FQNNGV. CDR3 in amino acids: CASSSFPVGTGMSTGELFF. CDR3 bases: TGTGCCAGCAGCTCATTCCCCGTTGGGACAGGGATGAGCACCGGGGAGCTGTTTTTT.

This chain links TRBV11-2 with TRBJ2-5; 7 nucleotides align to TRBD1. The CDR3 totals 15 residues. CDR1 and CDR2 from the germline V gene are SGHAT and FQNNGV. J lost 7 bases, V lost 4 bases, and 12 bases had no gene match. CDR3 protein: CASSSPPTGAGTQYF. Here the CDR3 DNA reads TGTGCCAGCAGCTCACCGCCCACAGGGGCAGGGACCCAGTACTTC.

The chain joins TRBV14 to TRBJ2-5; 7 bases agree with TRBD1. The germline gives CDR1 SGHDN, CDR2 FVKESK. CDR3 length equals 13 residues. V lost 4 bases to trimming and J lost 10 bases; unmatched junction nucleotides: 9. The CDR3 DNA reads as TGTGCCAGCAGCCCAGTAAACAGGGGAAGCCAGTACTTC. Its translation is CASSPVNRGSQYF.

This clonotype was seen a few times. The chain is built from TRBV6-5 and TRBJ2-6; no firm D call. The CDR3 spans 17 residues. Germline CDR1 and CDR2: MNHEY and SVGAGI. Trimming shortened V by 0 bases and J by 0 bases, and 9 bases separated the two germline ends. The CDR3: CASSYSMVSSGANVLTF. The CDR3 region has the DNA TGTGCCAGCAGTTACTCGATGGTTTCCTCTGGGGCCAACGTCCTGACTTTC.

This chain links TRBV12-3 or TRBV12-4 with TRBJ2-1; 9 nucleotides line up with TRBD2. CDR3 length equals 12 residues. V shed 5 bases and J 9 bases; nucleotides not matched to a gene: 2. This CDR3 reads CASSTTSGEQFF. CDR3 bases: TGTGCCAGCAGTACGACTAGCGGTGAGCAGTTCTTC.

V usage is TRBV2 and J usage is TRBJ2-7, with 7 positions matching TRBD1. This CDR3 is built from 11 residues. V was clipped by 8 bases and J by 3 bases; unmatched bases: 1. CDR1 and CDR2 from the germline V gene are SNHLY and FYNNEI. CDR3 sequence: CASDRDYEQYF. In DNA form, the CDR3 reads TGTGCCAGCGACAGGGACTACGAGCAGTACTTC.

This clonotype has a count of ten or more. The chain uses TRBV28 and TRBJ2-7, with 8 positions matching TRBD2. There are 15 residues in the CDR3. Germline values: CDR1 MDHEN, CDR2 SYDVKM. V was clipped by 5 bases and J by 5 bases; unmatched bases: 11. CDR3 nucleotides: TGTGCCAGCAGTCCTCTCCTTAGCGGGGCGGACGAGCAGTACTTC. Its translation is CASSPLLSGADEQYF.

The gene calls are TRBV7-9 and TRBJ1-1; 8 positions agree with TRBD1. Trimming removed 6 bases from V and 7 bases from J; junction bases left unmatched: 4. The CDR3 totals 12 residues. Germline values: CDR1 SEHNR, CDR2 FQNEAQ (reference sequence). The CDR3, as DNA: TGTGCCAGCAGATCGACAGGGGTTGAAGCTTTCTTT. Amino acids: CASRSTGVEAFF.

Remarks on this clonotype: This could be a read error, since a much larger clone is one nucleotide away. This chain connects TRBV6-6 to TRBJ1-2; D gene unclear. Trimming shortened V by 3 bases and J by 9 bases, and 8 bases separated the two germline ends. Germline values: CDR1 MNHNY, CDR2 SVGAGI (reference sequence). The CDR3 loop spans 11 amino acids. The CDR3 region has the DNA TGTGCCAGCAGTTATGAAACCCGCTACACCTTC. Translation: CASSYETRYTF.

This clonotype has more than one count but fewer than ten. The chain combines TRBV28 with TRBJ2-1, with 10 bases matching TRBD2. V shed 10 bases, J shed 5 bases, and the junction held 11 bases outside the gene matches. Germline values: CDR1 MDHEN, CDR2 SYDVKM. This CDR3 region has 15 residues. In DNA form, the CDR3 reads TGTGCCACCCTCCTAGCGGGAGTTGGCCACAATGAGCAGTTCTTC. Protein sequence: CATLLAGVGHNEQFF.

The CDR3 DNA reads TGTGCCAGCAGTTTCCTAGCGGGGATCAATGAGCAGTTCTTC. Its translation is CASSFLAGINEQFF. This rearrangement joins TRBV6-2 or TRBV6-3 to TRBJ2-1; TRBD2 matches at 9 bases. CDR3 length: 14 residues. Trimming took 4 bases from V and 6 from J; bases not matched to a gene: 4. Germline V lookup: CDR1 MNHEY, CDR2 SVGEGT.

J is TRBJ1-1 and V is TRBV28; no firm D call. This CDR3 is 17 amino acids long. V was trimmed by 2 bases and J by 1 base, leaving 17 bases between them. Germline CDR1 MDHEN, CDR2 SYDVKM. The CDR3 loop is CASSLPPSRVQNTEAFF. CDR3 DNA sequence: TGTGCCAGCAGTTTACCCCCTTCAAGGGTCCAGAACACTGAAGCTTTCTTT.

J is TRBJ2-3 and V is TRBV7-6, with TRBD1 matching 8 bases. J gave up 1 base and V 1 base, and 7 bases lay outside the gene matches. The CDR3 extends over 17 amino acids. Per the germline V gene, CDR1 is SGHVS and CDR2 is FNYEAQ. The CDR3 DNA sequence: TGTGCCAGCAGCTTAGTCGCCGCGACAGGGGGCACAGATACGCAGTATTTT. Translation: CASSLVAATGGTDTQYF.

This clonotype came up a few times. This chain links TRBV18 with TRBJ2-1, with a tentative D call TRBD1 (6 bases). With 4 bases removed from V and 1 base from J, the gap between germline ends came to 11 bases. This CDR3 spans 15 amino acids. The germline V gene has CDR1 KGHSH and CDR2 LQKENI. The CDR3 DNA reads as TGTGCCAGCTCACAAGCAGGGGATTCCTACAATGAGCAGTTCTTC. Amino acids: CASSQAGDSYNEQFF. The full variable domain, with the rest looked up from reference TRBV18 and TRBJ2-1, is NAGVMQNPRHLVRRRGQEARLRCSPMKGHSHVYWYRQLPEEGLKFMVYLQKENIIDESGMPKERFSAEFPKEGPSILRIQQVVRGDSAAYFCASSQAGDSYNEQFFGPGTRLTVL.

This clonotype occurred many times. The chain has TRBV6-5 and TRBJ2-7, with 12 positions matching TRBD1. The length of the CDR3 is 16 residues. The V gene's germline CDR1 is MNHEY and CDR2 SVGAGI. The V gene end was trimmed by 0 bases and the J gene end by 7 bases; junction bases not matched to a gene: 7. CDR3 protein: CASSYSVGQGAREQYF. As DNA, the CDR3 is TGTGCCAGCAGTTACTCGGTGGGACAGGGGGCGCGAGAGCAGTACTTC.

About this clonotype itself: A much larger clone differs from this one at a single base, so this may be a read error. The chain is built from TRBV28 and TRBJ2-5, with 11 nucleotides matching TRBD2. V lost 2 bases to trimming and J lost 7 bases; unmatched junction nucleotides: 15. Germline V CDR1 and CDR2: MDHEN, SYDVKM. CDR3 length: 18 residues. CDR3 bases: TGTGCCAGCAGTTTAGCCGCTAGCGGGAGGCGCCCTACTGGGACCCAGTACTTC. Residues: CASSLAASGRRPTGTQYF. Complete variable domain (other parts from reference TRBV28 and TRBJ2-5): DVKVTQSSRYLVKRTGEKVFLECVQDMDHENMFWYRQDPGLGLRLIYFSYDVKMKEKGDIPEGYSVSREKKERFSLILESASTNQTSMYLCASSLAASGRRPTGTQYFGPGTRLLVL.

This clonotype was counted a few times. This sequence joins TRBV5-4 and TRBJ2-7; 11 nucleotides align to TRBD2. CDR1 SGHNT and CDR2 YYREEE come from the germline V gene (reference sequence). CDR3 length equals 16 residues. The J segment lost 7 bases and the V segment lost 4 bases, leaving 13 bases of the junction unmatched. CDR3 protein: CASSERLAGSFGEQYF. The CDR3, as DNA: TGTGCCAGCAGCGAACGACTAGCGGGGAGTTTCGGGGAGCAGTACTTC.

Only a few counts were recorded for this clonotype. V and J are TRBV4-2 and TRBJ2-7, with TRBD2 matching 15 bases. CDR1 is LGHNA and CDR2 is YNFKEQ in the germline V gene. With 0 bases clipped from V and 0 bases from J, the junction kept 9 bases outside the gene matches. The CDR3 has 20 residues. The CDR3 DNA reads as TGTGCCAGCAGCCAAGAACGCCCGGGACTAGCGGGAGGTCGCTCCTACGAGCAGTACTTC. Amino acid sequence: CASSQERPGLAGGRSYEQYF.

This chain joins TRBV29-1 and TRBJ1-1, with D hard to call. The V and J ends lost 8 bases and 3 bases respectively, with 16 bases between them. The germline V gene encodes CDR1 SQVTM and CDR2 ANQGSEA. This CDR3 is built from 13 residues. CDR3: CSILTATDTEAFF. For the CDR3, the DNA is TGCAGCATTTTAACAGCAACGGACACTGAAGCTTTCTTT.

This clonotype was found a few times. The chain couples TRBV6-5 to TRBJ1-1; TRBD1 is a possible D gene (6 bases). The V gene lost 6 bases and the J gene lost 4 bases, with 15 bases spanning the gap. Germline values: CDR1 MNHEY, CDR2 SVGAGI. The CDR3 is made up of 14 amino acids. CDR3 loop: CASRKGQFLTEAFF. The CDR3, as DNA: TGTGCCAGCAGAAAAGGACAGTTTCTCACTGAAGCTTTCTTT.

The chain carries TRBV29-1 and TRBJ2-7, with D unresolved. In germline, CDR1 is SQVTM, CDR2 ANQGSEA. V dropped 5 bases and J dropped 5 bases, with 10 bases sitting between them. The CDR3 is made up of 11 amino acids. The CDR3 region has the DNA TGCAGCGTTCCCAGTTGGGACGAGCAGTACTTC. This gives the protein CSVPSWDEQYF.

The chain has TRBV7-8 and TRBJ2-3; 9 bases align to TRBD2. The V segment lost 2 bases and the J segment 5 bases; nucleotides outside the gene matches: 8. Germline loops: CDR1 SGHVS, CDR2 FQNEAQ. This CDR3 contains 16 residues. CDR3 DNA: TGTGCCAGCAGCTTAAGCGGCGGGGGGGCCGGAGATACGCAGTATTTT. Translated: CASSLSGGGAGDTQYF.

This chain uses TRBV29-1 with TRBJ2-1; perhaps TRBD1 as D (6 bases). CDR1 is SQVTM, CDR2 ANQGSEA, per germline. The CDR3 runs 12 residues. The CDR3 is CTLRTAYNEQFF. DNA of the CDR3: TGCACCCTTAGGACAGCCTACAATGAGCAGTTCTTC.

This clonotype was counted at least ten times. V and J are TRBV6-6 and TRBJ2-7, with D possibly matching TRBD2 (5 bases). Trimming took 8 bases from V and 1 from J, leaving 9 bases between them. Germline V lookup: CDR1 MNHNY, CDR2 SVGAGI (reference sequence). The CDR3 has 12 amino acids. The CDR3 spells CASGGYSYEQYF. For the CDR3, the DNA is TGTGCCAGCGGAGGTTATTCCTACGAGCAGTACTTC.

This clonotype has a count of ten or more. J is TRBJ1-5 and V is TRBV7-9, with 8 bases fitting TRBD1. The germline V gene encodes CDR1 SEHNR and CDR2 FQNEAQ (reference sequence). The CDR3 is 15 residues long. The trim removed 0 bases at V and 2 bases at J, leaving 0 bases unmatched. CDR3 region: CASSLATGGNQPQHF. The CDR3 nucleotides are TGTGCCAGCAGCTTAGCGACAGGGGGCAATCAGCCCCAGCATTTT.

This clonotype has a count of ten or more. The V and J genes are TRBV9 and TRBJ2-7; possible D gene TRBD1, 6 bases. CDR3 length: 14 amino acids. Trimming pared 0 bases from V and 4 bases from J, leaving 11 bases between. Per the germline V gene, CDR1 is SGDLS and CDR2 is YYNGEE. CDR3 sequence (DNA): TGTGCCAGCAGCGTAGCCCGGGACACTTACGAGCAGTACTTC. Its protein product is CASSVARDTYEQYF.

J is TRBJ2-7 and V is TRBV20-1; 9 nucleotides align to TRBD1. CDR1 and CDR2 (germline): DFQATT, SNEGSKA (reference sequence). The trim removed 3 bases at V and 3 bases at J, leaving 9 bases unmatched. The CDR3 is made up of 15 amino acids. The CDR3 nucleotides read TGCAGTGCTAGTCGTCCCGGGACAGGGATCTACGAGCAGTACTTC. Encoded protein: CSASRPGTGIYEQYF.

The rearrangement uses TRBV10-2 and TRBJ1-2, with 8 positions matching TRBD1. Trimming took 1 base from V and 4 from J; bases not matched to a gene: 8. The CDR3 is made up of 16 amino acids. Germline lookup yields CDR1 WSHSY and CDR2 SAAADI. CDR3 nucleotide sequence: TGCGCCAGCAGTGAGTTGCGATCAGGGGGCGCCTATGGCTACACCTTC. It is translated as CASSELRSGGAYGYTF.

This clonotype was counted at least ten times. CDR3 in amino acids: CASRQQGAYEQYF. CDR3 nucleotide sequence: TGTGCCAGCAGACAACAGGGGGCATACGAGCAGTACTTC. V and J are TRBV27 and TRBJ2-7; 9 bases fit TRBD1. This CDR3 is 13 amino acids long. Germline V lookup: CDR1 MNHEY, CDR2 SMNVEV (reference sequence). After removal of 6 bases from V and 4 bases from J, the junction contained 4 bases not matched to a gene.

This chain connects TRBV11-2 to TRBJ2-1; 7 nucleotides agree with TRBD2. Per germline, CDR1 SGHAT and CDR2 FQNNGV. The ends lost 5 bases at V and 0 bases at J; junction bases unmatched: 7. The CDR3 totals 16 residues. The DNA of the CDR3 is TGTGCCAGCAGCATCTCAGCGGGGAGCTCCTACAATGAGCAGTTCTTC. Protein product: CASSISAGSSYNEQFF.